A single sample is the source of the 15 T cell receptor beta chains below, sequenced in a study of cytomegalovirus exposure and HLA in healthy donors. The PCR used 60 Vbeta and 13 Jbeta primers. Assay: immunoSEQ multiplex PCR; the TCRdb copy retains only in-frame clones and omits some. The data show hundreds of thousands of clones, approximately 70% seen once. The source material was PBMCs. The receptors stem from a man aged 35 to 55 in good health and CMV-seropositive.

This clone showed up just a few times. The chain combines TRBV5-4 with TRBJ1-1; D unresolved. CDR1 and CDR2 (germline): SGHNT, YYREEE (reference sequence). The CDR3 is 11 residues long. V shed 7 bases and J shed 7 bases, with 11 bases lying between them. This CDR3 is CASSLGLEAFF. For the CDR3, the DNA is TGTGCCAGCTCATTGGGCCTTGAAGCTTTCTTT.

The chain recombines TRBV5-4 with TRBJ2-7; 9 bases are a match to TRBD1. V was clipped by 2 bases and J by 2 bases; unmatched bases: 2. Germline V CDR1 and CDR2: SGHNT, YYREEE (reference sequence). The CDR3 runs to 14 residues. CDR3 protein: CASSLTGGPYEQYF. For the CDR3, the DNA is TGTGCCAGCAGCTTAACAGGGGGCCCCTACGAGCAGTACTTC.

This chain joins TRBV6-1 and TRBJ2-1; D is unresolved. CDR1 is MNHNS, CDR2 SASEGT, per germline. This CDR3 is built from 15 residues. The V end lost 6 bases, the J end lost 3 bases, and 15 bases lay between the germline ends. CDR3 bases: TGTGCCAGCAGCTCTAAGCGCGGAGTCTACAATGAGCAGTTCTTC. As protein: CASSSKRGVYNEQFF.

This clone showed up just once. The rearrangement links TRBV5-1 to TRBJ1-1; no firm D call. From germline, CDR1 is SGHRS and CDR2 YFSETQ. This CDR3 contains 14 residues. V dropped 0 bases and J dropped 4 bases, with 10 bases sitting between them. DNA of the CDR3: TGCGCCAGCAGCTTGGGAGTTTCCCTCACTGAAGCTTTCTTT. Translation gives CASSLGVSLTEAFF.

The genes are TRBV5-6 and TRBJ1-2; no definite D call. The V end lost 2 bases, the J end lost 4 bases, and 18 bases lay between the germline ends. The CDR3 is 16 amino acids. Germline CDR1 reads SGHDT; CDR2 reads YYEEEE. In DNA, the CDR3 is TGTGCCAGCAGCTTTAAGATACGCCCCGCGATCTATGGCTACACCTTC. Protein sequence: CASSFKIRPAIYGYTF.

The rearrangement joins TRBV2 to TRBJ1-1, with TRBD1 matching over 9 bases. The CDR3 runs to 16 residues. The germline CDR1 and CDR2 sequences are SNHLY and FYNNEI. The J segment lost 3 bases and the V segment lost 6 bases, leaving 11 bases of the junction unmatched. In nucleotides, the CDR3 is TGTGCCAGCAGGGACCCCGGGACAGGGTTAGACACTGAAGCTTTCTTT. This gives the protein CASRDPGTGLDTEAFF.

This rearrangement joins TRBV6-6 to TRBJ1-6; 8 bases fit TRBD1. V dropped 8 bases and J dropped 3; count of bases not matched to a gene: 6. This CDR3 has 15 amino acids. Germline V gene lookup returns CDR1 MNHNY and CDR2 SVGAGI (reference sequence). The CDR3 nucleotides read TGTGCCAGCCGCCCAGGGGGCAACTATAATTCACCCCTCCACTTT. Protein product: CASRPGGNYNSPLHF.

This rearrangement joins TRBV6-1 to TRBJ1-4, with D possibly matching TRBD1 (6 bases). CDR1 MNHNS and CDR2 SASEGT come from the germline V gene. The CDR3 extends over 17 amino acids. The V and J ends lost 1 base and 7 bases respectively, with 19 bases between them. The chain's CDR3 is CASSEGGYGGAGEKLFF. In DNA, the CDR3 is TGTGCCAGCAGTGAAGGGGGATATGGGGGCGCGGGTGAAAAACTGTTTTTT.

The rearrangement links TRBV19 to TRBJ1-1; weak D call: TRBD1 (6 bases). The CDR3 runs 14 residues. Germline V gene sequence: CDR1 LNHDA, CDR2 SQIVND (reference sequence). V lost 8 bases, J lost 1 base, and 14 bases lay in between. The CDR3 sequence: CASFPGQPNTEAFF. Here the CDR3 DNA reads TGTGCCAGTTTTCCGGGACAACCGAACACTGAAGCTTTCTTT.

The chain has TRBV5-1 and TRBJ1-4; 7 positions agree with TRBD1. CDR1 and CDR2 (germline): SGHRS, YFSETQ. This CDR3 is 14 amino acids long. Trimming took 4 bases from V and 4 from J; bases not matched to a gene: 4. The CDR3 protein is CASSGTVHNEKLFF. The CDR3 nucleotides read TGCGCCAGCAGCGGGACAGTTCATAATGAAAAACTGTTTTTT.

The genes are TRBV7-6 and TRBJ2-2, with a possible D match to TRBD1 (5 bases). The CDR3 totals 16 residues. Germline CDR1 is SGHVS and CDR2 is FNYEAQ. Trimming pared 1 base from V and 9 bases from J, leaving 18 bases between. As DNA, the CDR3 is TGTGCCAGCAGCTTAGACGGGCAGGGTCAGCCCAGGGAGCTGTTTTTT. It is translated as CASSLDGQGQPRELFF.

The J gene is TRBJ2-5, the V gene TRBV18; tentative D call: TRBD1 (5 bases). The CDR3 length is 15 residues. The germline gives CDR1 KGHSH, CDR2 LQKENI. V was trimmed by 3 bases and J by 0 bases, leaving 11 bases between them. CDR3: CASSPGNRYQETQYF. The DNA for the CDR3 is TGTGCCAGCTCACCGGGTAACAGGTACCAAGAGACCCAGTACTTC. Full variable domain (outside the CDR3, taken from reference TRBV18 and TRBJ2-5): NAGVMQNPRHLVRRRGQEARLRCSPMKGHSHVYWYRQLPEEGLKFMVYLQKENIIDESGMPKERFSAEFPKEGPSILRIQQVVRGDSAAYFCASSPGNRYQETQYFGPGTRLLVL.

This clone was seen only once. The V and J genes are TRBV11-3 and TRBJ2-3, with 7 bases matching TRBD1. V lost 6 bases and J lost 2; bases outside the gene matches: 5. There are 14 residues in the CDR3. Germline CDR1 and CDR2: SGHNT and YENEEA. The CDR3 sequence is CASSHGTVTDTQYF. DNA for the CDR3: TGTGCCAGCAGTCACGGGACAGTCACAGATACGCAGTATTTT.

This rearrangement joins TRBV7-9 to TRBJ1-5; possibly TRBD1 for D (5 bases). CDR3 size: 14 residues. Trimming shortened V by 2 bases and J by 6 bases, and 11 bases separated the two germline ends. CDR1 is SEHNR and CDR2 is FQNEAQ in the germline V gene (reference sequence). CDR3 amino acids: CASSLSSGPQPQHF. DNA of the CDR3: TGTGCCAGCAGCTTATCATCAGGGCCTCAGCCCCAGCATTTT.

Only a few counts were recorded for this clone. The chain uses TRBV4-2 and TRBJ1-1; D perhaps matches TRBD1 (5 bases). Germline V gives CDR1 LGHNA, CDR2 YNFKEQ. CDR3 length: 14 amino acids. V lost 4 bases, J lost 3 bases, and 12 bases lay in between. The CDR3, as DNA: TGTGCCAGCAGCCGCCAGGGCGGGGACACTGAAGCTTTCTTT. Translated: CASSRQGGDTEAFF.